The 2 T cell receptor beta chains presented below share a single source sample, sequenced in a study of T cell responses to AZD1222 COVID-19 vaccine. Method: immunoSEQ multiplex PCR; TCRdb's copy keeps in-frame clones and lacks some. The sample holds about 150,000 clones, 86% seen once. The sample in question was peripheral blood, obtained on day 0 of MenACWY control vaccination. The receptor set was obtained from an adult in good health.

The rearrangement links TRBV6-4 to TRBJ2-3, with TRBD2 identical over 10 bases. Germline V gene lookup returns CDR1 MRHNA and CDR2 SNTAGT. This CDR3 region has 15 residues. The J segment lost 4 bases and the V segment lost 2 bases, leaving 3 bases of the junction unmatched. CDR3 region: CASSDERGGADTQYF. The DNA of the CDR3 is TGTGCCAGCAGTGACGAGCGGGGGGGCGCAGATACGCAGTATTTT.

The chain is built from TRBV19 and TRBJ1-4, with a tentative D call TRBD1 (5 bases). The CDR3 contains 15 residues. The germline V gene encodes CDR1 LNHDA and CDR2 SQIVND (reference sequence). V was trimmed by 2 bases and J by 7 bases, leaving 14 bases between them. In DNA, the CDR3 is TGTGCCAGTAGTATACAGAGAGGGGTTTCTGAAAAACTGTTTTTT. It codes for CASSIQRGVSEKLFF. Drawing the rest from reference TRBV19 and TRBJ1-4, the complete variable domain is DGGITQSPKYLFRKEGQNVTLSCEQNLNHDAMYWYRQDPGQGLRLIYYSQIVNDFQKGDIAEGYSVSREKKESFPLTVTSAQKNPTAFYLCASSIQRGVSEKLFFGSGTQLSVL.